Below, 7 T cell receptor beta chains from the same sample are listed, as sequenced in a study of blood T cells in healthy people across ages. Using a J-beta primer mix together with a sample-barcoded 5' primer, a second PCR was run for roughly 6 to 12 cycles. From the 5' RACE reads, TCRdb called clonotypes with MiXCR, one entry per CDR3 protein. The sample has hundreds of thousands of distinct CDR3 sequences, about 36% seen once. The material sequenced was blood. The receptor source for this set is a man aged 18 to 29 in good health.

This clonotype was seen a handful of times. The V gene is TRBV21-1, the J gene TRBJ2-3; no check of the table's D call, TRBD1, against the DNA was made. TRBV21-1 is a known pseudogene. The CDR3 runs 17 residues. The CDR3 loop reads CASSKAQTGNLTDTQYF. The DNA for the CDR3 is TGTGCCAGCAGCAAAGCGCAGACAGGGAACCTTACAGATACGCAGTATTTT.

As concerns this clonotype: A much larger clone differs by one base, so this may be a read error. This rearrangement joins TRBV12-3 or TRBV12-4 to TRBJ2-4, with D maybe TRBD1 (6 bases). This CDR3 has 15 residues. Trimming took off 4 bases at V and 7 bases at J, with 17 bases between the two ends. CDR3 nucleotide sequence: TGTGCCAGCAGTTATCAGGATGACAGGACGAACATTCAGTACTTC. Amino acids: CASSYQDDRTNIQYF.

This clonotype occurred many times. The chain carries TRBV15 and TRBJ1-2, with D possibly TRBD1 on 5 matching bases. The CDR3 extends over 12 amino acids. Germline V gene sequence: CDR1 LNHNV, CDR2 YYDKDF (reference sequence). The V and J ends lost 0 bases and 7 bases respectively, with 6 bases between them. CDR3 region: CATSRDQGGYTF. The CDR3 DNA reads as TGTGCCACCAGCAGAGACCAGGGTGGCTACACCTTC.

This sequence joins TRBV4-1 and TRBJ1-5; D possibly corresponds to TRBD1 (5 bases). V dropped 3 bases and J dropped 0 bases, with 15 bases sitting between them. The V gene's germline CDR1 is MGHRA and CDR2 YSYEKL. This CDR3 is built from 17 residues. The CDR3 region has the DNA TGCGCCAGCAGCCATGTCGGGACGGAGTATAGCAATCAGCCCCAGCATTTT. Amino acid sequence: CASSHVGTEYSNQPQHF.

The chain has TRBV25-1 and TRBJ1-2, with TRBD1 matching 11 bases. After removal of 0 bases from V and 5 bases from J, the junction contained 11 bases not matched to a gene. Germline lookup yields CDR1 MGHDK and CDR2 SYGVNS. The CDR3 is 18 residues long. The CDR3 sequence: CASSEYWLGQGERYGYTF. Here the CDR3 DNA reads TGTGCCAGCAGTGAATATTGGCTGGGACAGGGGGAGAGGTATGGCTACACCTTC.

This clonotype was detected a few times. The chain recombines TRBV24-1 with TRBJ2-2; unclear D gene. The V end was cut by 2 bases, the J end by 0 bases, with 3 bases between. CDR3 size: 14 residues. Germline V gene lookup returns CDR1 KGHDR and CDR2 SFDVKD. The CDR3 sequence: CATSDWSNTGELFF. In nucleotides, the CDR3 is TGTGCCACCAGTGATTGGTCGAACACCGGGGAGCTGTTTTTT.

V and J are TRBV25-1 and TRBJ1-2, with unresolved D. The CDR3 sequence is 16 residues long. Looked up from germline, CDR1 is MGHDK and CDR2 is SYGVNS. Trimming cost V 3 bases and J 0 bases, with 14 bases left between them. CDR3 region: CASSDWRRPANYGYTF. The CDR3 nucleotides are TGTGCCAGCAGTGATTGGCGGCGTCCAGCTAACTATGGCTACACCTTC.